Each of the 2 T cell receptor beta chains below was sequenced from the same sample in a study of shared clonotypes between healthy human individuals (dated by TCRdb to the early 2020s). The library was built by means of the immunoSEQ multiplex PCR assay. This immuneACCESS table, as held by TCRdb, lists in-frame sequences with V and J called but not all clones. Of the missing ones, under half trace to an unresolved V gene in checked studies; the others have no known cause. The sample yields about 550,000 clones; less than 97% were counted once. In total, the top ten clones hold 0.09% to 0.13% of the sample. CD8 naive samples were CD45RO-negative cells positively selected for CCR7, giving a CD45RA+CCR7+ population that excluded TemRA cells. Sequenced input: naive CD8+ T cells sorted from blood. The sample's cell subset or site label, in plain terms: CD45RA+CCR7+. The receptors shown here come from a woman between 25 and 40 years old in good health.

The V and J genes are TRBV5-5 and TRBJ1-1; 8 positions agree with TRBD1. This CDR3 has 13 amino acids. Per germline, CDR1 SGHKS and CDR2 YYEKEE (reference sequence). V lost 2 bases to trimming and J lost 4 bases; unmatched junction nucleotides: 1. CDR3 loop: CASSFQGATEAFF. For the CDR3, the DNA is TGTGCCAGCAGCTTTCAGGGGGCCACTGAAGCTTTCTTT.

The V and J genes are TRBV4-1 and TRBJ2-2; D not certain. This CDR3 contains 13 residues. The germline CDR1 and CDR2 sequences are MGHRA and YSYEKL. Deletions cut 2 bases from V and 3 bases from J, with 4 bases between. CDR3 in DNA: TGCGCCAGCAGCCAAAGACACACCGGGGAGCTGTTTTTT. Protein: CASSQRHTGELFF.